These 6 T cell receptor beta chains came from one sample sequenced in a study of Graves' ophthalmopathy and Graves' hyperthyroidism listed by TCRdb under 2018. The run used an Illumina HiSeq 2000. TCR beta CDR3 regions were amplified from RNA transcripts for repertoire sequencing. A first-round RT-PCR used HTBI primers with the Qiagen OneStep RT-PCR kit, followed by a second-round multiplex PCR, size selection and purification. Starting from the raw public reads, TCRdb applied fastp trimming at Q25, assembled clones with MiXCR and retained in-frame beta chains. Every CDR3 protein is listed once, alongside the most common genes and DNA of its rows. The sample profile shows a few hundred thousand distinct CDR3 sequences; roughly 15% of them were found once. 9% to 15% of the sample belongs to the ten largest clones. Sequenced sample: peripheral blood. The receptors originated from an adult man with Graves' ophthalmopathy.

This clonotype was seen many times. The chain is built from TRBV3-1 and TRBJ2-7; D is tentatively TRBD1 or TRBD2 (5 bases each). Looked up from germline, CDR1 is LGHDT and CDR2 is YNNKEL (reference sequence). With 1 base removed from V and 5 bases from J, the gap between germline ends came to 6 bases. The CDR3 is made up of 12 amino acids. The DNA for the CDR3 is TGTGCCAGCAGCCAAGGAGGGGACGAGCAGTACTTC. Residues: CASSQGGDEQYF.

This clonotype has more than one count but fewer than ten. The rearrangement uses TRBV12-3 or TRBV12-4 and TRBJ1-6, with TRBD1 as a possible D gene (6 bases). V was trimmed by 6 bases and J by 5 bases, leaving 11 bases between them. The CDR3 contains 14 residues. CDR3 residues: CASRPHRDNSPLHF. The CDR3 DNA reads TGTGCCAGCAGACCTCACAGGGATAATTCACCCCTCCACTTT.

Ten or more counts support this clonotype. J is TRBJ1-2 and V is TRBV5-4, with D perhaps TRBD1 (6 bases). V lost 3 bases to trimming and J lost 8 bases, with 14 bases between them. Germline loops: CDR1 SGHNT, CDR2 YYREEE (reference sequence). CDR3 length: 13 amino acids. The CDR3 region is CASSYTDSNGYTF. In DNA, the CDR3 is TGTGCCAGCAGCTATACGGACAGTAACGGCTACACCTTC.

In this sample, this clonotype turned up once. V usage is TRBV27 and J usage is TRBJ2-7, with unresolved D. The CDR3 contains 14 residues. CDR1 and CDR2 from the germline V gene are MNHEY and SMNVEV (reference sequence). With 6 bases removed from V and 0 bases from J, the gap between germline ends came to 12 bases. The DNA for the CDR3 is TGTGCCAGCAGGGCTCAGACAACCTCCTACGAGCAGTACTTC. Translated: CASRAQTTSYEQYF.

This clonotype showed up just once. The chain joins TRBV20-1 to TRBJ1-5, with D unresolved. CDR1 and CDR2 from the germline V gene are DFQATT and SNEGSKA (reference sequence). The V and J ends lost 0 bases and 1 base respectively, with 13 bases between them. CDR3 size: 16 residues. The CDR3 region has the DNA TGCAGTGCTAGAGAAGGGTCAGGTTTAAGCAATCAGCCCCAGCATTTT. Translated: CSAREGSGLSNQPQHF.

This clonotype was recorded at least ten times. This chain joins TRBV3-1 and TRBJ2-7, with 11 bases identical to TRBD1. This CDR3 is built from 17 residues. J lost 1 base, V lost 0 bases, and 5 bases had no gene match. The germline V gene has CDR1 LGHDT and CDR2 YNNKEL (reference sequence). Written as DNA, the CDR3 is TGTGCCAGCAGCCAAGACCCCCGGGACAGGGGGTCCTACGAGCAGTACTTC. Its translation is CASSQDPRDRGSYEQYF.